What follows are 28 T cell receptor beta chains derived from one specimen sequenced in a study of blood T cells in healthy people across ages. For the second PCR, which ran for about 6 to 11 cycles, a sample-barcoded 5' primer and a J-beta primer mix were used. TCRdb recomputed calls from the 5' RACE reads with MiXCR, one row per CDR3 protein. This table has 650,000 to 900,000 distinct CDR3 sequences, approximately 67% appearing once. Specimen: blood. The receptors were sampled from a man aged 25 to 45 in good health.

The V and J genes are TRBV9 and TRBJ1-2; no definite D call. CDR1 and CDR2 (germline): SGDLS, YYNGEE. V lost 3 bases and J lost 6, with 18 bases in between. This CDR3 has 15 amino acids. The CDR3 DNA is TGTGCCAGCAGCGAGGATCCCTGGAGAGGCAATGGCTACACCTTC. Translation gives CASSEDPWRGNGYTF. Looking up the rest from reference TRBV9 and TRBJ1-2 gives the full variable domain: DSGVTQTPKHLITATGQRVTLRCSPRSGDLSVYWYQQSLDQGLQFLIQYYNGEERAKGNILERFSAQQFPDLHSELNLSSLELGDSALYFCASSEDPWRGNGYTFGSGTRLTVV.

This clonotype was observed once. The chain is built from TRBV7-9 and TRBJ2-7, with D possibly being TRBD2 (6 bases). The ends were cut back, 6 bases at V and 1 base at J, with 10 bases in the middle. The V gene's germline CDR1 is SEHNR and CDR2 FQNEAQ (reference sequence). This CDR3 comprises 13 residues. This CDR3 is CASSGGWSYEQYF. Written as DNA, the CDR3 is TGTGCCAGCAGTGGGGGGTGGTCCTACGAGCAGTACTTC.

A word on this clonotype: An end of the junction does not agree with germline; a read error may underlie this. The chain combines TRBV7-2 with TRBJ2-2; D is perhaps TRBD1 (5 bases). The length of the CDR3 is 14 residues. Germline loops: CDR1 SGHTA, CDR2 FQGNSA. CDR3 region: CAGSLVAGTGELFF. The CDR3 DNA sequence: TGTGCCGGCAGCTTAGTGGCAGGGACCGGGGAGCTGTTTTTT.

This chain connects TRBV27 to TRBJ2-3, with D tentatively TRBD1 (5 bases). Germline V gives CDR1 MNHEY, CDR2 SMNVEV (reference sequence). This CDR3 region has 15 residues. The V and J ends lost 5 bases and 0 bases respectively, with 12 bases between them. This CDR3 is CASSNRIYSTDTQYF. CDR3 DNA sequence: TGTGCCAGCAGTAACAGGATATACAGCACAGATACGCAGTATTTT.

This chain joins TRBV7-9 and TRBJ2-7; no firm D call. The germline gives CDR1 SEHNR, CDR2 FQNEAQ (reference sequence). This CDR3 region has 14 residues. The ends were cut back, 1 base at V and 0 bases at J, with 7 bases in the middle. The CDR3 spells CASSLEHGSYEQYF. In nucleotides, the CDR3 is TGTGCCAGCAGCTTAGAACACGGCTCCTACGAGCAGTACTTC.

The rearrangement uses TRBV10-3 and TRBJ2-5, with a tentative D call TRBD2 (6 bases). Germline V gives CDR1 ENHRY, CDR2 SYGVKD. The V end was cut by 10 bases, the J end by 0 bases, with 18 bases between. This CDR3 is 15 amino acids long. The CDR3 reads CATALAAGYQETQYF. The CDR3 nucleotides read TGTGCCACTGCTTTAGCGGCAGGCTACCAAGAGACCCAGTACTTC.

This clonotype was detected once. This sequence joins TRBV25-1 and TRBJ1-1; D is possibly TRBD1 (5 bases). The CDR3 extends over 19 amino acids. Germline V gives CDR1 MGHDK, CDR2 SYGVNS. Trimming cost V 3 bases and J 3 bases, with 26 bases left between them. The CDR3 is CASSDEVVWGKRGDTEAFF. In DNA, the CDR3 is TGTGCCAGCAGTGATGAAGTCGTTTGGGGGAAAAGGGGAGACACTGAAGCTTTCTTT. The variable domain in full, completed from reference TRBV25-1 and TRBJ1-1, reads EADIYQTPRYLVIGTGKKITLECSQTMGHDKMYWYQQDPGMELHLIHYSYGVNSTEKGDLSSESTVSRIRTEHFPLTLESARPSHTSQYLCASSDEVVWGKRGDTEAFFGQGTRLTVV.

This clonotype was detected only once. This chain connects TRBV7-2 to TRBJ2-7; 10 bases align to TRBD1. Per the germline V gene, CDR1 is SGHTA and CDR2 is FQGNSA. Germline trimming cut 5 bases from V and 3 bases from J; bases unmatched to any gene: 7. This CDR3 is 15 amino acids long. The CDR3 coding sequence is TGTGCCAGCAGCCCGCAGACAGGGGGCGTCTACGAGCAGTACTTC. Its protein product is CASSPQTGGVYEQYF.

This clonotype has just a few counts. The V and J genes are TRBV6-1 and TRBJ2-7, with 7 bases lining up with TRBD1. V lost 2 bases to trimming and J lost 5 bases; unmatched junction nucleotides: 12. This CDR3 spans 16 amino acids. Germline values: CDR1 MNHNS, CDR2 SASEGT. The CDR3 region is CASSESTPGQSDEQYF. The CDR3 DNA reads TGTGCCAGCAGTGAATCAACCCCGGGACAGAGCGACGAGCAGTACTTC.

In its sample, this clonotype was seen a few times. The genes are TRBV20-1 and TRBJ2-5; TRBD2 aligns across 8 bases. The CDR3 extends over 14 amino acids. The trim removed 6 bases at V and 4 bases at J, leaving 10 bases unmatched. CDR1 and CDR2 from the germline V gene are DFQATT and SNEGSKA (reference sequence). The CDR3 DNA reads as TGCAGTGCAAACCCCTCAGCGGGGGTAGAGACCCAGTACTTC. Protein sequence: CSANPSAGVETQYF.

V is TRBV7-6 and J is TRBJ2-7; D ambiguous. Germline values: CDR1 SGHVS, CDR2 FNYEAQ. The CDR3 consists of 12 residues. V was cut by 4 bases and J by 5 bases, with 9 bases left in between. Here the CDR3 DNA reads TGTGCCAGCAGCTGGGTCGATGACGAGCAGTACTTC. Encoded protein: CASSWVDDEQYF.

V is TRBV24-1 and J is TRBJ2-1; TRBD1 aligns across 8 bases. Germline V gives CDR1 KGHDR, CDR2 SFDVKD. J gave up 9 bases and V 3 bases, and 3 bases lay outside the gene matches. The CDR3 length is 13 residues. As DNA, the CDR3 is TGTGCCACCAGTGATCGGGGACAGGTTGAGCAGTTCTTC. The encoded protein is CATSDRGQVEQFF.

This clonotype was seen a handful of times. V and J are TRBV6-2 or TRBV6-3 and TRBJ2-5; 10 bases match TRBD2. The germline CDR1 and CDR2 sequences are MNHEY and SVGEGT. This CDR3 has 16 residues. Trimming cost V 5 bases and J 2 bases; bases outside gene matches: 8. CDR3 nucleotide sequence: TGTGCCAGCAGTCTACTACTAGCGGGGTATCAAGAGACCCAGTACTTC. Encoded protein: CASSLLLAGYQETQYF.

J is TRBJ2-5 and V is TRBV5-1; the match to TRBD1 covers 11 bases. In germline, CDR1 is SGHRS, CDR2 YFSETQ. The junction had 5 bases not matched to a gene; V was cut back by 0 bases and J by 4 bases. The CDR3 extends over 16 amino acids. The CDR3 coding sequence is TGCGCCAGCAGCTTGGAGGGACAGGGGGGCCGAGAGACCCAGTACTTC. It specifies CASSLEGQGGRETQYF.

Ten or more counts support this clonotype. This chain connects TRBV7-2 to TRBJ2-7; a possible D gene is TRBD2 (5 bases). From germline, CDR1 is SGHTA and CDR2 FQGNSA. CDR3 size: 12 residues. The germline V and J ends were trimmed by 5 bases and 6 bases, with 11 bases remaining between them. The CDR3 region is CASSPRAGEQYF. DNA of the CDR3: TGTGCCAGCAGCCCCCGGGCGGGCGAGCAGTACTTC.

This clonotype was seen at least ten times. The chain uses TRBV15 and TRBJ2-5; D is ambiguous. V was cut by 0 bases and J by 2 bases, with 10 bases left in between. This CDR3 is built from 15 residues. Germline V gene data show CDR1 as LNHNV and CDR2 as YYDKDF (reference sequence). CDR3 coding DNA: TGTGCCACCAGCAGAGATGGTGCCGTACAAGAGACCCAGTACTTC. This gives the protein CATSRDGAVQETQYF.

The chain joins TRBV7-9 to TRBJ2-7, with TRBD2 identical over 11 bases. CDR3 size: 15 residues. V trimming: 6 bases; J trimming: 2 bases; junction bases outside the gene matches: 6. Germline lookup yields CDR1 SEHNR and CDR2 FQNEAQ (reference sequence). CDR3 protein: CASRPSGGLTYEQYF. The CDR3 DNA reads TGTGCCAGCAGACCTAGCGGGGGGTTAACCTACGAGCAGTACTTC.

V gene TRBV5-5 combines with J gene TRBJ2-4; a possible D gene is TRBD1 (5 bases). The J call is uncertain, as TRBJ2-7 better fits the DNA end. Looked up from germline, CDR1 is SGHKS and CDR2 is YYEKEE (reference sequence). This CDR3 spans 13 amino acids. CDR3 nucleotide sequence: TGTGCCAGCAGCGCGGACACGACCTACGAGCAGTACTTC. Its protein product is CASSADTTYEQYF.

The gene calls are TRBV6-2 or TRBV6-3 and TRBJ2-7, with 9 bases matching TRBD1. Germline CDR1 reads MNHEY; CDR2 reads SVGEGT. V was pared by 5 bases and J by 0 bases, with 5 bases of the junction left unmatched. This CDR3 comprises 15 residues. Here the CDR3 reads CASSLQGASSYEQYF. CDR3 coding DNA: TGTGCCAGCAGTCTACAGGGGGCCAGCTCCTACGAGCAGTACTTC.

The V and J genes are TRBV4-3 and TRBJ2-1; 11 nucleotides line up with TRBD2. The end of the DNA aligns better with TRBJ2-7, so the J call may be wrong. The CDR3 contains 19 residues. Per germline, CDR1 LGHNA and CDR2 YSLEER. CDR3 sequence: CASSQDFSGGALSLWEQYF. The DNA of the CDR3 is TGCGCCAGCAGCCAAGATTTTAGCGGGGGGGCCCTGTCCCTATGGGAGCAGTACTTC.

Notes on this clonotype: At one end the junction does not follow the germline gene, possibly because of a read error. The chain combines TRBV12-3 or TRBV12-4 with TRBJ1-4, with a possible D match to TRBD1 (5 bases). This CDR3 has 14 residues. The CDR3 DNA follows: TGTGCCAGCAGTCCTCCGGGGGTTAATGAAAAACTGGTTTTT. It is translated as CASSPPGVNEKLVF.

This clonotype has just a few counts. The chain has TRBV29-1 and TRBJ2-7; 8 bases fit TRBD1. CDR3 size: 13 residues. The germline V gene encodes CDR1 SQVTM and CDR2 ANQGSEA. V was clipped by 6 bases and J by 1 base; unmatched bases: 5. CDR3 loop: CSVPGQASYEQYF. Here the CDR3 DNA reads TGCAGCGTCCCGGGACAGGCTTCCTACGAGCAGTACTTC.

This clonotype occurred a few times. The V call is TRBV20-1, the J call TRBJ2-3; D is undetermined. Germline CDR1 and CDR2: DFQATT and SNEGSKA (reference sequence). V was trimmed by 3 bases and J by 6 bases, leaving 13 bases between them. This CDR3 is built from 13 residues. The CDR3: CSASRIDTDTQYF. CDR3 in DNA: TGCAGTGCTAGCAGGATCGACACGGATACGCAGTATTTT.

V gene TRBV7-3 combines with J gene TRBJ1-5; D perhaps matches TRBD1 (6 bases). CDR1 SGHTA and CDR2 FQGTGA come from the germline V gene. Trimming took 8 bases from V and 5 from J, leaving 13 bases between them. CDR3 size: 13 residues. The CDR3 region has the DNA TGTGCCAGCGGGGGGCGGGGGGATCAGCCCCAGCATTTT. Translating gives CASGGRGDQPQHF.

In this sample, this clonotype turned up a few times. The rearrangement joins TRBV12-3 or TRBV12-4 to TRBJ2-3; the match to TRBD2 covers 12 bases. CDR3 size: 16 residues. Unmatched junction bases numbered 5, after V lost 7 bases and J lost 0 bases. The CDR3 here is CASIPGLAGSTDTQYF. The CDR3 DNA sequence: TGTGCCAGCATACCCGGACTAGCGGGAAGCACAGATACGCAGTATTTT.

The gene calls are TRBV12-3 or TRBV12-4 and TRBJ2-3; no reliable D call. Trimming cost V 2 bases and J 0 bases, with 12 bases left between them. The length of the CDR3 is 16 residues. This CDR3 is CASSLRAALSTDTQYF. For the CDR3, the DNA is TGTGCCAGCAGTTTAAGGGCGGCCCTTAGCACAGATACGCAGTATTTT.

As for this clonotype: A much more abundant neighbour one base away suggests this may be a read error. The CDR3 region has the DNA TGTACCAGCACCGATCTTGGTACAGGAGATTCACCCCTCCACTTT. Amino acids: CTSTDLGTGDSPLHF. This chain links TRBV5-6 with TRBJ1-6; tentative D call: TRBD1 (5 bases). The CDR3 is 15 residues long. Germline assignment: CDR1 SGHDT and CDR2 YYEEEE.

The chain has TRBV20-1 and TRBJ2-1; tentative D call: TRBD1 (5 bases). The CDR3 runs 11 residues. The germline V and J ends were trimmed by 6 bases and 6 bases, with 9 bases remaining between them. CDR1 and CDR2 from the germline V gene are DFQATT and SNEGSKA (reference sequence). The CDR3, as DNA: TGCAGTGCGTACAGGAGCAATGAGCAGTTCTTC. Translating it yields CSAYRSNEQFF.